The 5 T cell receptor beta chains listed next were all sequenced from one sample in a study of naive and memory T cell subsets. The beta constant-region primer was an equimolar mix of two oligonucleotides covering TRBC1 and TRBC2. TCRdb independently ran MiXCR on the UMI-ligation and nested PCR reads; one entry per CDR3 protein. The data contain 70,000 to 95,000 distinct CDR3 sequences, 6% to 7.5% of them singletons. Input material: central memory CD4+ T cells from blood. The receptors stem from a human donor in good health.

This clonotype was observed at least ten times. V and J are TRBV10-2 and TRBJ1-1; D gene unclear. The ends were cut back, 4 bases at V and 0 bases at J, with 9 bases in the middle. In germline, CDR1 is WSHSY, CDR2 SAAADI. The CDR3 length is 14 residues. The CDR3 loop reads CASSGQAMNTEAFF. The CDR3 coding sequence is TGCGCCAGCAGTGGGCAGGCAATGAACACTGAAGCTTTCTTT.

This clonotype was recorded many times. The chain has TRBV6-2 or TRBV6-3 and TRBJ1-2; TRBD1 agrees at 7 bases. The CDR3 has 14 residues. Trimming cost V 4 bases and J 3 bases; bases outside gene matches: 5. Per the germline V gene, CDR1 is MNHEY and CDR2 is SVGEGT. CDR3: CASSLQGRDYGYTF. In DNA, the CDR3 is TGTGCCAGCAGTTTACAGGGGCGCGACTATGGCTACACCTTC.

This clonotype has more than one count but fewer than ten. The V call is TRBV19, the J call TRBJ1-1; D not certain. Trimming shortened V by 7 bases and J by 1 base, and 10 bases separated the two germline ends. Per germline, CDR1 LNHDA and CDR2 SQIVND (reference sequence). This CDR3 has 13 amino acids. The CDR3 DNA is TGTGCCAGTATTGGAGGATGGAACACTGAAGCTTTCTTT. This translates into CASIGGWNTEAFF. The variable domain in full, with the rest retrieved from reference TRBV19 and TRBJ1-1, is DGGITQSPKYLFRKEGQNVTLSCEQNLNHDAMYWYRQDPGQGLRLIYYSQIVNDFQKGDIAEGYSVSREKKESFPLTVTSAQKNPTAFYLCASIGGWNTEAFFGQGTRLTVV.

The V call is TRBV6-2 or TRBV6-3, the J call TRBJ1-5; 12 bases fit TRBD1. Germline V gene lookup returns CDR1 MNHEY and CDR2 SVGEGT. This CDR3 is built from 21 residues. The junction had 13 bases not matched to a gene; V was cut back by 0 bases and J by 1 base. CDR3 DNA sequence: TGTGCCAGCAGTTACTCAAGAGACGGGACAGGGGGCCCCTGGAGCAATCAGCCCCAGCATTTT. It yields the protein CASSYSRDGTGGPWSNQPQHF.

The V and J genes are TRBV7-8 and TRBJ2-3, with D hard to call. CDR3 length equals 12 residues. The ends were cut back, 8 bases at V and 3 bases at J, with 9 bases in the middle. Looked up from germline, CDR1 is SGHVS and CDR2 is FQNEAQ. The CDR3 here is CASAGVTDTQYF. For the CDR3, the DNA is TGTGCCAGCGCCGGAGTGACAGATACGCAGTATTTT.